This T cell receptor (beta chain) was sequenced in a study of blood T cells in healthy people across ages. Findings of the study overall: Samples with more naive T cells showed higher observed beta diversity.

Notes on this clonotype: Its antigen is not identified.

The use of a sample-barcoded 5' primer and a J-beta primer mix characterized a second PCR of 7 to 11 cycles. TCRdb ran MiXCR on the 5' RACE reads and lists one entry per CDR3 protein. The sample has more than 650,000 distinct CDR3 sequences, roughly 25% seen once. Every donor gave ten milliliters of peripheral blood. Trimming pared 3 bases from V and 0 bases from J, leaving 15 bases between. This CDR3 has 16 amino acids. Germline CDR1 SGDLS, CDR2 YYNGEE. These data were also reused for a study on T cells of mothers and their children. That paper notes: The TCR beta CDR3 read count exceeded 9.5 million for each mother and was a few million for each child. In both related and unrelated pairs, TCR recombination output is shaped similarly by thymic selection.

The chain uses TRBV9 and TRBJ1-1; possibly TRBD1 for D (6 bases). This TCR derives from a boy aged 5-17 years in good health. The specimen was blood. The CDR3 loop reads CASSATRDIMNTEAFF. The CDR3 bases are TGTGCCAGCAGCGCAACCCGGGACATCATGAACACTGAAGCTTTCTTT.